This T cell receptor (beta chain) derives from a study of shared clonotypes between healthy human individuals. The CDR3 spans 15 residues. Trimming took 1 base from V and 1 from J, leaving 10 bases between them. The germline V gene encodes CDR1 MDHEN and CDR2 SYDVKM. Study observations and caveats: Four donors held about 4.5% of naive CD4 clonotypes in common. In having few donors, the study represented limited genetic and exposure-history diversity.

In replicate PCRs of sorted subsets, around 0.2 ug DNA, approximately 32,000 T cell genomes, was used. Profiling relied on immunoSEQ multiplex PCR, and the TCRdb table lists in-frame clones only, not all of them. There are more than 1 million clones in the sample; 75% to 85% occur only once, and 0.5% to 0.6% lies in the top ten. In regard to this clone: The antigen remains undetermined.

The sequenced sample consisted of memory CD4+ T cells from PBMCs. The subset here: CD45RA-negative fraction. This receptor was taken from a man aged 18 to 29 in good health. Some clones in this sample may be carry-over from other donors' samples. This chain uses TRBV28 with TRBJ1-1, with a weak D call TRBD1 (6 bases). For the CDR3, the DNA is TGTGCCAGCAGTTTATACGGGGGGCGGAACACTGAAGCTTTCTTT. As protein: CASSLYGGRNTEAFF.